This TCR beta chain was sequenced for a study of graft-versus-host responses after intestinal transplantation. Across the whole study: Recipients were all induced with anti-thymocyte globulin, then given tacrolimus and steroids for roughly 3 years.

In this sample, this clone turned up once. Libraries were prepared by immunoSEQ multiplex PCR; TCRdb keeps only in-frame clonotypes and omits some of them. This sample has more than 13,000 clones, with roughly two thirds found just once. With V trimmed by 5 bases and J by 3 bases, 5 bases remained unmatched. Germline V gene data show CDR1 as MNHEY and CDR2 as SMNVEV (reference sequence). The CDR3 totals 14 residues. Graft tissue processing released intraepithelial and lamina propria lymphocytes. The receptor was isolated from a human patient who received an intestinal transplant, so some T cells may come from the graft donor. The genes are TRBV27 and TRBJ1-1; 8 bases fit TRBD1. The input for sequencing was ileum tissue, taken around 730 days after intestinal transplantation. The CDR3 is CASSPQGAYTEAFF. The CDR3 DNA reads as TGTGCCAGCAGTCCGCAGGGGGCCTACACTGAAGCTTTCTTT.